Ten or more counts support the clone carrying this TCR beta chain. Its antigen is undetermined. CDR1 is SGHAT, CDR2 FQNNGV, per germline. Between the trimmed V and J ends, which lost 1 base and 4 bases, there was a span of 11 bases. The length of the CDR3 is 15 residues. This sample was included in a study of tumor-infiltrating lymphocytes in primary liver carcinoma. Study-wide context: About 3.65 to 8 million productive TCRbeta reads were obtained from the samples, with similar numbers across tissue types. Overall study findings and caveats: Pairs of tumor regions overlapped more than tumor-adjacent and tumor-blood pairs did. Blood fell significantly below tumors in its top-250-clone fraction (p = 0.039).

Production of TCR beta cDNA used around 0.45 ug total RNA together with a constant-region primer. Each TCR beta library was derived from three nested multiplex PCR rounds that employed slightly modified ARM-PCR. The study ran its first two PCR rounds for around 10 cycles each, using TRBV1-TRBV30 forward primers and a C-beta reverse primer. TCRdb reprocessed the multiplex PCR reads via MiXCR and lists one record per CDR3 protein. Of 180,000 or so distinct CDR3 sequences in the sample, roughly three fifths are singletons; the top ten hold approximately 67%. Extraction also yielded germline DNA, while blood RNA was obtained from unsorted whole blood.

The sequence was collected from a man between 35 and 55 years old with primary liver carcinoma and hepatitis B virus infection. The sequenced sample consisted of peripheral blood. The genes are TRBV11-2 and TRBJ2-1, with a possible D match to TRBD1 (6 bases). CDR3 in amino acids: CASSLARGVYNEQFF. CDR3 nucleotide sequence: TGTGCCAGCAGCTTAGCCAGGGGAGTATACAATGAGCAGTTCTTC.